Presented here are 22 T cell receptor beta chains from one specimen sequenced in a study of CD8 T cell repertoires and HIV-1 epitope variants. Method: immunoSEQ multiplex PCR; TCRdb's copy keeps in-frame clones and lacks some. The table shows some 5,900 clones, with about three fifths occurring only once. These receptors have no identified antigens. Material for sequencing was cultured CD8+ T cells derived from PBMCs. Receptors originate from a male donor with HIV.

The chain links TRBV11-2 to TRBJ1-4, with TRBD1 identical over 9 bases. Germline V gives CDR1 SGHAT, CDR2 FQNNGV. CDR3 size: 18 residues. V lost 1 base and J lost 5; bases outside the gene matches: 11. This CDR3 is CASSLGRSGTGINEKLFF. DNA for the CDR3: TGTGCCAGCAGCTTAGGTCGTTCTGGGACAGGGATAAATGAAAAACTGTTTTTT.

The V gene is TRBV7-9, the J gene TRBJ2-2; D gene uncertain. Trimming shortened V by 2 bases and J by 0 bases, and 4 bases separated the two germline ends. Germline CDR1 reads SEHNR; CDR2 reads FQNEAQ (reference sequence). This CDR3 has 14 residues. Written as DNA, the CDR3 is TGTGCCAGCAGCTTAACCTCGAACACCGGGGAGCTGTTTTTT. Its protein is CASSLTSNTGELFF.

The rearrangement uses TRBV7-9 and TRBJ2-2; no firm D call. The ends were cut back, 5 bases at V and 5 bases at J, with 9 bases in the middle. The CDR3 loop spans 13 amino acids. CDR1 and CDR2 from the germline V gene are SEHNR and FQNEAQ (reference sequence). CDR3 coding DNA: TGTGCCAGCAGCCTAAGTCTGACCGGGGAGCTGTTTTTT. Its translation is CASSLSLTGELFF.

This rearrangement joins TRBV7-9 to TRBJ2-5, with a tentative D call TRBD2 (6 bases). V dropped 4 bases and J dropped 4 bases, with 19 bases sitting between them. This CDR3 has 16 residues. Germline CDR1 reads SEHNR; CDR2 reads FQNEAQ (reference sequence). For the CDR3, the DNA is TGTGCCAGCAGCTCCCTGGGGACGGGAGACAGAGAGACCCAGTACTTC. It translates to CASSSLGTGDRETQYF.

The V and J genes are TRBV27 and TRBJ1-1; no definite D call. This CDR3 is built from 14 residues. The ends were cut back, 2 bases at V and 4 bases at J, with 11 bases in the middle. Germline assignment: CDR1 MNHEY and CDR2 SMNVEV (reference sequence). The CDR3 loop reads CASSLQRSGTEAFF. CDR3 nucleotide sequence: TGTGCCAGCAGTTTACAACGATCGGGCACTGAAGCTTTCTTT.

The gene calls are TRBV28 and TRBJ2-1; TRBD2 matches 7 bases. The CDR3 loop spans 15 amino acids. The V and J ends lost 7 bases and 6 bases, in that order; junction bases with no gene match: 12. CDR1 MDHEN and CDR2 SYDVKM come from the germline V gene. CDR3 region: CASTLGGSTTNEQFF. The DNA of the CDR3 is TGTGCCAGCACCCTTGGCGGGAGCACGACCAATGAGCAGTTCTTC.

This sequence joins TRBV27 and TRBJ2-7; TRBD1 aligns across 7 bases. Germline CDR1 and CDR2: MNHEY and SMNVEV (reference sequence). The CDR3 totals 14 residues. V lost 6 bases, J lost 1 base, and 6 bases stayed unmatched. The CDR3 nucleotides read TGTGCCAGCAGCTGGACAGGACTTTCCTACGAGCAGTACTTC. Translated: CASSWTGLSYEQYF.

This clone was counted only a few times. The chain uses TRBV7-9 and TRBJ2-7; D possibly corresponds to TRBD2 (7 bases). The germline V and J ends were trimmed by 4 bases and 2 bases, with 18 bases remaining between them. Per the germline V gene, CDR1 is SEHNR and CDR2 is FQNEAQ (reference sequence). The CDR3 spans 16 residues. DNA of the CDR3: TGTGCCAGCAGCTCCGGAGGGGGGGCCTTCACCTACGAGCAGTACTTC. Residues: CASSSGGGAFTYEQYF.

This chain uses TRBV19 with TRBJ2-1; the match to TRBD2 covers 11 bases. Per germline, CDR1 LNHDA and CDR2 SQIVND (reference sequence). The CDR3 is 17 amino acids. V dropped 3 bases and J dropped 0; count of bases not matched to a gene: 4. The CDR3 bases are TGTGCCAGTAGTATGTCTAGCGGGAGGAGCTCCTACAATGAGCAGTTCTTC. It codes for CASSMSSGRSSYNEQFF.

V is TRBV19 and J is TRBJ2-1, with TRBD1 identical over 10 bases. The J segment lost 4 bases and the V segment lost 7 bases, leaving 4 bases of the junction unmatched. The CDR3 has 14 residues. Germline CDR1 is LNHDA and CDR2 is SQIVND (reference sequence). CDR3 region: CASTGQGTYNEQFF. In DNA form, the CDR3 reads TGTGCCAGTACGGGACAGGGGACTTACAATGAGCAGTTCTTC.

The chain links TRBV30 to TRBJ1-1; TRBD1 aligns across 10 bases. CDR3 length: 13 amino acids. V gave up 1 base and J gave up 7 bases; unmatched junction bases: 3. Germline lookup yields CDR1 GTSNPN and CDR2 SVGIG (reference sequence). CDR3 region: CAWSAGTGDEAFF. The CDR3 DNA sequence: TGTGCCTGGAGTGCAGGGACAGGGGATGAAGCTTTCTTT.

The chain joins TRBV19 to TRBJ1-2, with unresolved D. The CDR3 totals 15 residues. Germline CDR1 LNHDA, CDR2 SQIVND (reference sequence). The V end lost 1 base, the J end lost 7 bases, and 16 bases lay between the germline ends. Here the CDR3 reads CASSIGLDSPGGYTF. CDR3 DNA sequence: TGTGCCAGTAGTATAGGATTGGACTCCCCGGGTGGCTACACCTTC.

This clone was counted only a few times. This chain links TRBV5-6 with TRBJ1-1, with D tentatively TRBD1 (6 bases). The CDR3 sequence is 14 residues long. Trimming took 0 bases from V and 3 from J, leaving 9 bases between them. Germline CDR1 is SGHDT and CDR2 is YYEEEE. Here the CDR3 reads CASSLGTAYTEAFF. DNA of the CDR3: TGTGCCAGCAGCTTGGGGACAGCATACACTGAAGCTTTCTTT. Based on the CDR3 plus reference TRBV5-6 and TRBJ1-1, the full variable domain is DAGVTQSPTHLIKTRGQQVTLRCSPKSGHDTVSWYQQALGQGPQFIFQYYEEEERQRGNFPDRFSGHQFPNYSSELNVNALLLGDSALYLCASSLGTAYTEAFFGQGTRLTVV.

The genes are TRBV5-6 and TRBJ2-2; 10 nucleotides line up with TRBD1. CDR1 and CDR2 from the germline V gene are SGHDT and YYEEEE. V lost 0 bases to trimming and J lost 6 bases; unmatched junction nucleotides: 2. CDR3 length equals 15 residues. The CDR3 DNA sequence: TGTGCCAGCAGCTTGGTGGACAGGGGGTCCGGGGAGCTGTTTTTT. Protein product: CASSLVDRGSGELFF.

The chain recombines TRBV7-2 with TRBJ2-7; tentative D call: TRBD1 (5 bases). The CDR3 consists of 15 residues. The V and J ends lost 1 base and 0 bases respectively, with 10 bases between them. The germline gives CDR1 SGHTA, CDR2 FQGNSA. The chain's CDR3 is CASSLGTLSSYEQYF. CDR3 coding DNA: TGTGCCAGCAGCTTAGGGACATTGAGCTCCTACGAGCAGTACTTC.

The chain has TRBV7-2 and TRBJ2-1; D uncertain. The V and J ends lost 5 bases and 7 bases respectively, with 18 bases between them. The CDR3 is made up of 15 amino acids. Per the germline V gene, CDR1 is SGHTA and CDR2 is FQGNSA. As DNA, the CDR3 is TGTGCCAGCAGCCCCGAAGTGGGCCGTCCAAATGAGCAGTTCTTC. Residues: CASSPEVGRPNEQFF. The entire variable domain, with the rest obtained from reference TRBV7-2 and TRBJ2-1, is as follows: GAGVSQSPSNKVTEKGKDVELRCDPISGHTALYWYRQSLGQGLEFLIYFQGNSAPDKSGLPSDRFSAERTGGSVSTLTIQRTQQEDSAVYLCASSPEVGRPNEQFFGPGTRLTVL.

This clone was detected once. The chain carries TRBV19 and TRBJ1-5, with D perhaps TRBD1 (5 bases). Trimming cost V 7 bases and J 0 bases, with 22 bases left between them. The CDR3 spans 18 residues. Germline-derived CDR1 and CDR2 are LNHDA and SQIVND (reference sequence). In DNA form, the CDR3 reads TGTGCCAGTACCGGGCGAGGTATTTTGGGGGATAGCAATCAGCCCCAGCATTTT. It yields the protein CASTGRGILGDSNQPQHF.

This rearrangement joins TRBV27 to TRBJ1-6; 10 bases are a match to TRBD1. CDR3 length: 15 residues. CDR1 and CDR2 (germline): MNHEY, SMNVEV (reference sequence). J gave up 7 bases and V 5 bases, and 5 bases lay outside the gene matches. CDR3 protein: CASSELGQGNSPLHF. CDR3 DNA sequence: TGTGCCAGCAGTGAGCTGGGACAGGGGAATTCACCCCTCCACTTT.

This clone has just one count. The CDR3 spells CASSPPYASGDQETQYF. CDR3 DNA: TGTGCCAGCAGCCCACCATACGCGAGCGGGGATCAAGAGACCCAGTACTTC. The J gene is TRBJ2-5, the V gene TRBV5-5; 7 nucleotides align to TRBD2. This CDR3 is 17 amino acids long. The V segment lost 4 bases and the J segment 2 bases; nucleotides outside the gene matches: 14. Germline assignment: CDR1 SGHKS and CDR2 YYEKEE (reference sequence).

The chain uses TRBV27 and TRBJ1-3, with D hard to call. The CDR3 length is 13 residues. V was pared by 4 bases and J by 0 bases, with 4 bases between. Germline loops: CDR1 MNHEY, CDR2 SMNVEV (reference sequence). CDR3 nucleotide sequence: TGTGCCAGCAGTTCCAACTCTGGAAACACCATATATTTT. Protein: CASSSNSGNTIYF.

V usage is TRBV7-8 and J usage is TRBJ1-2; perhaps TRBD1 as D (6 bases). Trimming cost V 0 bases and J 0 bases, with 11 bases left between them. CDR3 length equals 16 residues. Germline CDR1 and CDR2: SGHVS and FQNEAQ. The CDR3 protein is CASSLAQGGTNYGYTF. In nucleotides, the CDR3 is TGTGCCAGCAGCTTAGCACAGGGTGGGACTAACTATGGCTACACCTTC. The full variable domain, its missing parts supplied by reference TRBV7-8 and TRBJ1-2, is GAGVSQSPRYKVAKRGQDVALRCDPISGHVSLFWYQQALGQGPEFLTYFQNEAQLDKSGLPSDRFFAERPEGSVSTLKIQRTQQEDSAVYLCASSLAQGGTNYGYTFGSGTRLTVV.

CDR3 in amino acids: CASSSSGDREQFF. CDR3 bases: TGTGCCAGCAGCTCCTCCGGGGACCGTGAGCAGTTCTTC. The chain employs TRBV7-9 and TRBJ2-1; D possibly matches TRBD1 or TRBD2 (5 bases each). This CDR3 is built from 13 residues. Germline values: CDR1 SEHNR, CDR2 FQNEAQ (reference sequence). V dropped 4 bases and J dropped 9 bases, with 13 bases sitting between them.